Presented here are 30 T cell receptor beta chains from one specimen sequenced in a study of cytomegalovirus exposure and HLA in healthy donors. Primers for the PCR totalled 60 Vbeta and 13 Jbeta. Sequenced by immunoSEQ multiplex PCR; TCRdb stores in-frame clones only, minus some. Here the sample spans 80,000 to 100,000 clones, about four fifths being singletons. Source material: PBMCs. Receptors originate from a man under 40 in good health and CMV-seronegative.

This clone was seen a few times. The chain joins TRBV6-1 to TRBJ2-1; 9 bases are shared with TRBD2. The germline V gene encodes CDR1 MNHNS and CDR2 SASEGT. This CDR3 comprises 15 residues. Germline trimming cut 4 bases from V and 6 bases from J; bases unmatched to any gene: 7. CDR3 in DNA: TGTGCCAGCAGTGCGGTAGCGGGAGCTTTCAATGAGCAGTTCTTC. Its translation: CASSAVAGAFNEQFF.

The table lists this clone with a few counts. The chain is built from TRBV5-4 and TRBJ2-5; 7 bases map to TRBD1. J gave up 1 base and V 6 bases, and 9 bases lay outside the gene matches. Germline CDR1 SGHNT, CDR2 YYREEE (reference sequence). The CDR3 contains 15 residues. CDR3 in amino acids: CASKFGTATQETQYF. The CDR3 nucleotides are TGTGCCAGCAAGTTTGGGACAGCAACCCAAGAGACCCAGTACTTC.

The V and J genes are TRBV21-1 and TRBJ2-7; the D segment call TRBD2 is taken from the table without a DNA check. TRBV21-1 is tagged as a pseudogene. This CDR3 is built from 18 residues. CDR3 sequence: CASSMAKLSGTSAYEQYF. The CDR3 nucleotides are TGTGCCAGCAGCATGGCTAAGCTGTCCGGGACTTCAGCCTACGAGCAGTACTTC.

This sequence joins TRBV25-1 and TRBJ2-7, with D possibly being TRBD2 (6 bases). V was clipped by 9 bases and J by 2 bases, with 20 bases between them. The CDR3 extends over 15 amino acids. Germline-derived CDR1 and CDR2 are MGHDK and SYGVNS. This CDR3 is CASSHRDSVTYEQYF. The CDR3 coding sequence is TGTGCCAGTTCCCACCGGGACTCTGTAACCTACGAGCAGTACTTC.

The V and J genes are TRBV7-2 and TRBJ2-1; 8 bases line up with TRBD2. Per the germline V gene, CDR1 is SGHTA and CDR2 is FQGNSA. Trimming removed 1 base from V and 3 bases from J; junction bases left unmatched: 5. There are 16 residues in the CDR3. Written as DNA, the CDR3 is TGTGCCAGCAGCTTAGGACTAGCGCCGAACTACAATGAGCAGTTCTTC. Its protein product is CASSLGLAPNYNEQFF. Drawing the rest from reference TRBV7-2 and TRBJ2-1, the complete variable domain is GAGVSQSPSNKVTEKGKDVELRCDPISGHTALYWYRQSLGQGLEFLIYFQGNSAPDKSGLPSDRFSAERTGGSVSTLTIQRTQQEDSAVYLCASSLGLAPNYNEQFFGPGTRLTVL.

The chain couples TRBV21-1 to TRBJ1-4; no check of the table's D call, TRBD1, against the DNA was made. TRBV21-1 is marked as a pseudogene. This CDR3 spans 19 amino acids. Written as DNA, the CDR3 is TGTGCCAGCAGCAAAGGCCGGGACAGGGGTATGTGGACTAATGAAAAACTGTTTTTT. Its protein product is CASSKGRDRGMWTNEKLFF.

The chain employs TRBV5-4 and TRBJ1-2; D perhaps matches TRBD1 (6 bases). Per the germline V gene, CDR1 is SGHNT and CDR2 is YYREEE (reference sequence). The CDR3 is made up of 14 amino acids. V was clipped by 4 bases and J by 2 bases, with 12 bases between them. DNA for the CDR3: TGTGCCAGCAGCCGAAACACAGGGAACTATGGCTACACCTTC. It encodes CASSRNTGNYGYTF. Based on the CDR3 plus reference TRBV5-4 and TRBJ1-2, the full variable domain is ETGVTQSPTHLIKTRGQQVTLRCSSQSGHNTVSWYQQALGQGPQFIFQYYREEENGRGNFPPRFSGLQFPNYSSELNVNALELDDSALYLCASSRNTGNYGYTFGSGTRLTVV.

About this clone: The sample has other DNA sequences that encode this CDR3 too. The genes are TRBV4-3 and TRBJ1-2, with D perhaps matching TRBD1 (6 bases). Germline V gene data show CDR1 as LGHNA and CDR2 as YSLEER. Trimming stripped 2 bases from V and 3 bases from J, with 19 bases between. CDR3 length equals 17 residues. The CDR3 DNA is TGCGCCAGCAGCCAAAAGGCCTCAGGGGTCCCCGACTATGGCTACACCTTC. Its protein is CASSQKASGVPDYGYTF.

This clone was found a few times. The chain has TRBV21-1 and TRBJ1-5. TRBV21-1 is reported as a pseudogene. The CDR3 covers 17 residues. CDR3 in amino acids: CASSKGVRRGAPGPQHF. CDR3 nucleotides: TGTGCCAGCAGCAAAGGGGTAAGGCGGGGGGCCCCAGGGCCCCAGCATTTT.

This rearrangement joins TRBV5-1 to TRBJ2-1; D gene uncertain. Germline values: CDR1 SGHRS, CDR2 YFSETQ. Trimming left V 4 bases short and J 0 bases short, with 17 bases between. The CDR3 totals 17 residues. Here the CDR3 DNA reads TGCGCCAGCAGCCCGAATGCGGTCTTCAGCTCCTACAATGAGCAGTTCTTC. The encoded protein is CASSPNAVFSSYNEQFF.

In its sample, this clone was seen a few times. This chain links TRBV9 with TRBJ2-1, with 13 bases that match TRBD2. Germline V gene data show CDR1 as SGDLS and CDR2 as YYNGEE. The CDR3 has 18 amino acids. The V segment lost 3 bases and the J segment 2 bases; nucleotides outside the gene matches: 8. The CDR3 nucleotides read TGTGCCAGCAGCGCGGGACTAGCGGGGCCCGCCACCTACAATGAGCAGTTCTTC. The encoded protein is CASSAGLAGPATYNEQFF. The full variable domain, completed using reference TRBV9 and TRBJ2-1, is DSGVTQTPKHLITATGQRVTLRCSPRSGDLSVYWYQQSLDQGLQFLIQYYNGEERAKGNILERFSAQQFPDLHSELNLSSLELGDSALYFCASSAGLAGPATYNEQFFGPGTRLTVL.

The CDR3 sequence is CASSAGGLGEKLFF. As DNA, the CDR3 is TGTGCCAGCAGTGCGGGGGGTCTCGGTGAAAAACTGTTTTTT. The chain uses TRBV27 and TRBJ1-4, with a possible D match to TRBD1 (5 bases). The germline gives CDR1 MNHEY, CDR2 SMNVEV (reference sequence). This CDR3 is 14 amino acids long. The V end lost 5 bases, the J end lost 7 bases, and 14 bases lay between the germline ends.

This sequence joins TRBV7-8 and TRBJ2-1, with 7 bases lining up with TRBD2. Germline values: CDR1 SGHVS, CDR2 FQNEAQ. The CDR3 is 16 residues long. V gave up 5 bases and J gave up 4 bases; unmatched junction bases: 11. DNA of the CDR3: TGTGCCAGCAGCCTCCAAGCGGGGTCGTTGTACAATGAGCAGTTCTTC. This translates into CASSLQAGSLYNEQFF.

The chain employs TRBV27 and TRBJ1-4; no definite D call. CDR3 length: 13 residues. Germline V gives CDR1 MNHEY, CDR2 SMNVEV (reference sequence). The ends were cut back, 2 bases at V and 6 bases at J, with 7 bases in the middle. The CDR3, as DNA: TGTGCCAGCAGTTTACGAGTTTATGAAAAACTGTTTTTT. This encodes CASSLRVYEKLFF.

The chain recombines TRBV23-1 with TRBJ1-5, with TRBD1 identical over 8 bases. TRBV23-1 is sorted into the ORF group, with uncertain function. V gave up 4 bases and J gave up 2 bases; unmatched junction bases: 7. CDR3 length: 16 amino acids. CDR3 DNA: TGCGCCAGCAGTCGGCCAGGACAGGGTGGCAATCAGCCCCAGCATTTT. Its protein product is CASSRPGQGGNQPQHF.

The chain has TRBV5-1 and TRBJ2-3; D possibly corresponds to TRBD2 (5 bases). CDR1 and CDR2 from the germline V gene are SGHRS and YFSETQ. V was shortened by 1 base and J by 2 bases, with 11 bases between the two germline ends. There are 15 residues in the CDR3. Here the CDR3 reads CASSLYGRATDTQYF. CDR3 nucleotide sequence: TGCGCCAGCAGCTTGTATGGGCGGGCCACAGATACGCAGTATTTT. Full variable domain (outside the CDR3, taken from reference TRBV5-1 and TRBJ2-3): KAGVTQTPRYLIKTRGQQVTLSCSPISGHRSVSWYQQTPGQGLQFLFEYFSETQRNKGNFPGRFSGRQFSNSRSEMNVSTLELGDSALYLCASSLYGRATDTQYFGPGTRLTVL.

In this sample, this clone turned up once. V gene TRBV2 combines with J gene TRBJ2-7; 8 nucleotides line up with TRBD2. This CDR3 is 13 amino acids long. The J segment lost 3 bases and the V segment lost 8 bases, leaving 6 bases of the junction unmatched. CDR1 SNHLY and CDR2 FYNNEI come from the germline V gene. As DNA, the CDR3 is TGTGCCAGCCGGGGACTAGTCGGCTACGAGCAGTACTTC. The encoded protein is CASRGLVGYEQYF. Using reference TRBV2 and TRBJ2-7 for the parts outside the CDR3, the full variable domain is EPEVTQTPSHQVTQMGQEVILRCVPISNHLYFYWYRQILGQKVEFLVSFYNNEISEKSEIFDDQFSVERPDGSNFTLKIRSTKLEDSAMYFCASRGLVGYEQYFGPGTRLTVT.

The chain is built from TRBV2 and TRBJ2-5; the match to TRBD2 covers 7 bases. V shed 5 bases, J shed 5 bases, and the junction held 11 bases outside the gene matches. Per germline, CDR1 SNHLY and CDR2 FYNNEI. The CDR3 length is 15 residues. CDR3 sequence: CASSPSRGGGETQYF. For the CDR3, the DNA is TGTGCCAGCAGTCCTAGTAGGGGCGGGGGTGAGACCCAGTACTTC. The whole variable domain, filled in from reference TRBV2 and TRBJ2-5, reads EPEVTQTPSHQVTQMGQEVILRCVPISNHLYFYWYRQILGQKVEFLVSFYNNEISEKSEIFDDQFSVERPDGSNFTLKIRSTKLEDSAMYFCASSPSRGGGETQYFGPGTRLLVL.

This clone was found once. The chain carries TRBV12-5 and TRBJ1-1; possibly TRBD1 for D (5 bases). Deletions cut 8 bases from V and 1 base from J, with 11 bases between. Germline lookup yields CDR1 LGHNT and CDR2 FRNRAP. The CDR3 is 13 residues long. The CDR3: CASRRGANTEAFF. CDR3 bases: TGTGCTAGTAGGCGCGGGGCGAACACTGAAGCTTTCTTT.

The chain employs TRBV7-2 and TRBJ1-6; TRBD1 is a possible D gene (6 bases). In germline, CDR1 is SGHTA, CDR2 FQGNSA. The CDR3 totals 15 residues. V lost 4 bases to trimming and J lost 0 bases, with 7 bases between them. The CDR3 region has the DNA TGTGCCAGCAGCTCCAGGGGCTCCTATAATTCACCCCTCCACTTT. Its protein product is CASSSRGSYNSPLHF.

The chain is built from TRBV7-8 and TRBJ1-2; D unclear. V was clipped by 5 bases and J by 3 bases, with 19 bases between them. Germline assignment: CDR1 SGHVS and CDR2 FQNEAQ. The CDR3 covers 16 residues. DNA of the CDR3: TGTGCCAGCAGCCCCCTGGGTGTGGGAGGCGACTATGGCTACACCTTC. Protein sequence: CASSPLGVGGDYGYTF.

V gene TRBV4-2 combines with J gene TRBJ2-3; a possible D gene is TRBD2 (6 bases). Germline V gene data show CDR1 as LGHNA and CDR2 as YNFKEQ. This CDR3 contains 16 residues. V lost 5 bases and J lost 0, with 15 bases in between. The CDR3 sequence: CASSGRGFRSTDTQYF. The CDR3, as DNA: TGTGCCAGCAGCGGTCGGGGGTTTAGGAGCACAGATACGCAGTATTTT.

CDR3: CASAYGVVRGQPYEQYF. CDR3 DNA: TGCGCCAGTGCCTACGGGGTCGTCAGGGGACAACCCTACGAGCAGTACTTC. V gene TRBV10-2 combines with J gene TRBJ2-7; D is possibly TRBD1 (6 bases). In germline, CDR1 is WSHSY, CDR2 SAAADI. Trimming shortened V by 9 bases and J by 2 bases, and 26 bases separated the two germline ends. The CDR3 runs 17 residues.

V is TRBV7-8 and J is TRBJ1-1, with 10 bases matching TRBD1. The CDR3 consists of 15 residues. Germline V gives CDR1 SGHVS, CDR2 FQNEAQ. The V gene end was trimmed by 5 bases and the J gene end by 4 bases; junction bases not matched to a gene: 7. The CDR3 here is CASSRRTGGSTEAFF. Here the CDR3 DNA reads TGTGCCAGCAGCCGGCGGACAGGGGGGAGCACTGAAGCTTTCTTT. Combining the CDR3 with reference TRBV7-8 and TRBJ1-1 gives the whole variable domain GAGVSQSPRYKVAKRGQDVALRCDPISGHVSLFWYQQALGQGPEFLTYFQNEAQLDKSGLPSDRFFAERPEGSVSTLKIQRTQQEDSAVYLCASSRRTGGSTEAFFGQGTRLTVV.

The chain joins TRBV6-5 to TRBJ1-5, with 7 nucleotides matching TRBD1. With V trimmed by 5 bases and J by 5 bases, 3 bases remained unmatched. The CDR3 length is 13 residues. The germline V gene has CDR1 MNHEY and CDR2 SVGAGI. CDR3 DNA sequence: TGTGCCAGCAGTCCACAGGGGCATCAGCCCCAGCATTTT. Its protein is CASSPQGHQPQHF.

The chain employs TRBV6-6 and TRBJ2-2, with D unresolved. V was clipped by 4 bases and J by 5 bases, with 5 bases between them. The length of the CDR3 is 12 residues. Germline CDR1 reads MNHNY; CDR2 reads SVGAGI (reference sequence). The CDR3 region is CASSFLTGELFF. The CDR3, as DNA: TGTGCCAGCAGTTTCTTAACCGGGGAGCTGTTTTTT.

The chain joins TRBV9 to TRBJ1-6; 10 bases are shared with TRBD1. CDR1 SGDLS and CDR2 YYNGEE come from the germline V gene. V shed 3 bases, J shed 10 bases, and the junction held 7 bases outside the gene matches. The CDR3 is made up of 15 amino acids. The CDR3 sequence: CASSGGQGRESPLHF. CDR3 coding DNA: TGTGCCAGCAGCGGGGGACAGGGGCGGGAATCACCCCTCCACTTT.

V usage is TRBV5-1 and J usage is TRBJ1-4; TRBD1 matches at 10 bases. V shed 4 bases, J shed 8 bases, and the junction held 8 bases outside the gene matches. This CDR3 has 15 residues. Germline V gene data show CDR1 as SGHRS and CDR2 as YFSETQ. CDR3 region: CASSHAGTGEEKLFF. DNA for the CDR3: TGCGCCAGCAGCCATGCCGGGACAGGGGAGGAAAAACTGTTTTTT.

The rearrangement joins TRBV14 to TRBJ2-1; tentatively, D is TRBD1 (5 bases). In germline, CDR1 is SGHDN, CDR2 FVKESK. V dropped 1 base and J dropped 10 bases, with 14 bases sitting between them. This CDR3 region has 14 residues. The CDR3 DNA reads TGTGCCAGCAGCCAAGGGGGCCGGGTTCAGGAGCAGTTCTTC. Amino acid sequence: CASSQGGRVQEQFF.

The V call is TRBV30, the J call TRBJ1-5, with a possible D match to TRBD1 (5 bases). CDR1 is GTSNPN and CDR2 is SVGIG in the germline V gene (reference sequence). The CDR3 spans 14 residues. V lost 2 bases and J 7 bases, leaving 15 bases between the germline ends. This CDR3 reads CAWSRGEGRQPQHF. The CDR3 DNA follows: TGTGCCTGGAGTCGAGGGGAGGGCCGCCAGCCCCAGCATTTT.